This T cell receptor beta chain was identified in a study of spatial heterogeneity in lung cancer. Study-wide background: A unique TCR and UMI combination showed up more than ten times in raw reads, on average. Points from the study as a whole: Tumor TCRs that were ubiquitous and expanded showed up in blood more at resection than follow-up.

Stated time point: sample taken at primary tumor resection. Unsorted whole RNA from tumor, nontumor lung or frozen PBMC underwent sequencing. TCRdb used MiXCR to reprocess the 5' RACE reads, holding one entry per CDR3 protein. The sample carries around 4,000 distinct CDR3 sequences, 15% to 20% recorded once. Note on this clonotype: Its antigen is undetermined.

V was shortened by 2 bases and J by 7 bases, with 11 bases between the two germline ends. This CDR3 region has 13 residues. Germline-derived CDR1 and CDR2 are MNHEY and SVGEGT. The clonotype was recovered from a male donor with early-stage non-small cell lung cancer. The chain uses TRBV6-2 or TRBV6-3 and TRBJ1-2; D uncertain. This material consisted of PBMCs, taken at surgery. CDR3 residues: CASSYDGALGYTF. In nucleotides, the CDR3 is TGTGCCAGCAGTTACGACGGCGCCCTTGGCTACACCTTC.